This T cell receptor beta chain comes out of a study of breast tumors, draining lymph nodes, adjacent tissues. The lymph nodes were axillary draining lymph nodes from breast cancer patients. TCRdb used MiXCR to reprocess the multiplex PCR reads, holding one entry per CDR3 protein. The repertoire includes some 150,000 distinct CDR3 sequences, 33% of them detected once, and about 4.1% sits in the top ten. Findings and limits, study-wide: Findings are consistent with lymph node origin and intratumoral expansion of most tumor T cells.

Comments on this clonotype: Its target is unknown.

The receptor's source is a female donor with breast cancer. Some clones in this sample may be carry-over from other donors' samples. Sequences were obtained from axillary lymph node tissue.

In nucleotides, the CDR3 is TGCGCCAGCAGCTTCGGGACAGGGGGCGTAGATGGGGCCAACGTCCTGACTTTC. Translating gives CASSFGTGGVDGANVLTF. The chain combines TRBV5-1 with TRBJ2-6; 12 nucleotides match TRBD1. J gave up 3 bases and V 2 bases, and 6 bases lay outside the gene matches. Per the germline V gene, CDR1 is SGHRS and CDR2 is YFSETQ. There are 18 residues in the CDR3.